This TCR beta chain was retrieved from a study of human T cells and chemical hapten exposure. General study points: Compared with pre-sensitization or healthy control sets, expanded TCRs clustered more.

This clonotype was seen ten or more times. Its cognate antigen is unknown. TCRdb processed the RACE reads anew with MiXCR; each CDR3 protein has one entry. The table records 300,000 to 450,000 distinct CDR3 sequences, nearly 5% of them present only once. The time point: patch test 1, 2 weeks after DPC sensitization. Treatment defined: therapeutic diphenylcyclopropenone sensitization with weekly scalp DPC. This CDR3 has 13 amino acids. The germline gives CDR1 SQVTM, CDR2 ANQGSEA. The V end lost 3 bases, the J end lost 0 bases, and 8 bases lay between the germline ends. The chain is built from TRBV29-1 and TRBJ1-1; D ambiguous. This sequence originates from a woman in her forties or fifties with alopecia areata. Some clones in this sample may be carry-over from other donors' samples. The sample consisted of whole blood, taken in connection with sensitization to the hapten diphenylcyclopropenone (DPC). The CDR3 loop reads CSVEAGLNTEAFF. CDR3 nucleotides: TGCAGCGTTGAGGCAGGTTTGAACACTGAAGCTTTCTTT.